This T cell receptor beta chain was identified in a study of T cells in Graves' hyperthyroidism and ophthalmopathy. Germline CDR1 SQVTM, CDR2 ANQGSEA. Trimming shortened V by 0 bases and J by 6 bases, and 11 bases separated the two germline ends. The CDR3 covers 14 residues. This clonotype has more than one count but fewer than ten. Authors of the study amplified TCR beta CDR3 regions from RNA transcripts. During a first-round RT-PCR of the TCR CDR3, the HTBI primer set was used. TCRdb redid the calling of the multiplex PCR reads with MiXCR, one entry per CDR3 protein. Here the sample spans some 440,000 distinct CDR3 sequences, around 14% being singletons.

The chain is built from TRBV29-1 and TRBJ2-2; TRBD2 might be the D (5 bases). This sequence originates from a woman in her late teens or twenties with Graves' hyperthyroidism. Sequencing was carried out using blood. CDR3 sequence (DNA): TGCAGCGTTGAAGAACGAGGGTTCCCCGGGGAGCTGTTTTTT. It is translated as CSVEERGFPGELFF.